The 19 T cell receptor beta chains listed next were all sequenced from one sample in a study of regulatory T cells in long-lasting Graves disease. CDR3-region Arm-PCR and iRepertoire HTBI primers produced the TCR beta libraries. TCRdb fed the multiplex PCR reads into MiXCR, producing one record per CDR3 protein. The sample consists of 450,000 to 500,000 distinct CDR3 sequences, 15% to 20% of them appearing once. Indicated time point: newly diagnosed GD, antithyroid drugs for less than 3 months. PBMC-extracted RNA yielded the TCR library. These data also featured in a second study, about T cells in Graves' hyperthyroidism and ophthalmopathy.

The sequencing here drew on peripheral blood mononuclear cells (PBMCs), taken at new diagnosis, from a patient treated with antithyroid drugs. All receptors come from a middle-aged man with Graves disease.

V and J are TRBV12-3 or TRBV12-4 and TRBJ2-5; 7 bases line up with TRBD2. The CDR3 runs to 14 residues. V lost 3 bases to trimming and J lost 7 bases; unmatched junction nucleotides: 8. Here the CDR3 DNA reads TGTGCCAGCAGTTTGGGCCCTAGCGGACGGACCCAGTACTTC. Translating gives CASSLGPSGRTQYF.

In its sample, this clonotype was seen many times. The rearrangement links TRBV28 to TRBJ2-3, with TRBD1 matching 7 bases. J gave up 6 bases and V 4 bases, and 7 bases lay outside the gene matches. The CDR3 runs to 14 residues. The germline V gene has CDR1 MDHEN and CDR2 SYDVKM. The CDR3 spells CASSSTTGSDTQYF. The CDR3 nucleotides read TGTGCCAGCAGTTCAACGACAGGGTCCGATACGCAGTATTTT.

The chain recombines TRBV6-1 with TRBJ2-1; possible D gene TRBD2, 5 bases. Germline V gene sequence: CDR1 MNHNS, CDR2 SASEGT. This CDR3 spans 14 amino acids. V lost 2 bases and J 7 bases, leaving 12 bases between the germline ends. In DNA, the CDR3 is TGTGCCAGCAGTGAACCTAGTGGGAGTAATGAGCAGTTCTTC. It translates to CASSEPSGSNEQFF.

The chain links TRBV28 to TRBJ1-5; 8 nucleotides line up with TRBD1. Germline CDR1 reads MDHEN; CDR2 reads SYDVKM. The CDR3 consists of 15 residues. With 5 bases clipped from V and 6 bases from J, the junction kept 9 bases outside the gene matches. The CDR3 sequence: CASSGGQEGSQPQHF. In DNA, the CDR3 is TGTGCCAGCAGTGGGGGACAGGAAGGCAGTCAGCCCCAGCATTTT.

The rearrangement links TRBV4-1 to TRBJ2-3; 7 bases align to TRBD1. After removal of 2 bases from V and 6 bases from J, the junction contained 11 bases not matched to a gene. In germline, CDR1 is MGHRA, CDR2 YSYEKL. CDR3 length: 16 amino acids. In nucleotides, the CDR3 is TGCGCCAGCAGCCAAAGACCTCAGGGGGTTTCGGATACGCAGTATTTT. Its protein product is CASSQRPQGVSDTQYF.

The chain employs TRBV5-8 and TRBJ2-5, with 9 bases that match TRBD1. V gave up 2 bases and J gave up 3 bases; unmatched junction bases: 17. The CDR3 is 19 residues long. Germline CDR1 and CDR2: SGHTS and YDEGEE. The CDR3 coding sequence is TGTGCCAGCAGCTTCCGCCGGGACAGGGCGAAGAGGGAAAAAGAGACCCAGTACTTC. Translating gives CASSFRRDRAKREKETQYF.

This clonotype was counted a few times. The V and J genes are TRBV7-3 and TRBJ2-2; 9 nucleotides line up with TRBD2. CDR3 length: 16 residues. Germline trimming cut 1 base from V and 5 bases from J; bases unmatched to any gene: 5. Germline lookup yields CDR1 SGHTA and CDR2 FQGTGA. The CDR3 loop is CASSLIGLAGTGELFF. Here the CDR3 DNA reads TGTGCCAGCAGCTTAATTGGGCTAGCGGGAACCGGGGAGCTGTTTTTT.

This clonotype was seen many times. J is TRBJ2-3 and V is TRBV15, with D tentatively TRBD1 (6 bases). V was trimmed by 4 bases and J by 4 bases, leaving 12 bases between them. CDR1 is LNHNV and CDR2 is YYDKDF in the germline V gene (reference sequence). This CDR3 has 14 residues. CDR3: CATSIRRGSDTQYF. The CDR3 region has the DNA TGTGCCACCAGCATCCGAAGGGGGTCAGATACGCAGTATTTT.

This clonotype was counted at least ten times. The chain is built from TRBV24-1 and TRBJ2-3; 12 positions agree with TRBD2. CDR1 and CDR2 from the germline V gene are KGHDR and SFDVKD. J gave up 3 bases and V 5 bases, and 5 bases lay outside the gene matches. The CDR3 extends over 16 amino acids. CDR3 amino acids: CATSVASGRETDTQYF. In nucleotides, the CDR3 is TGTGCCACCAGTGTCGCTAGCGGGAGGGAGACAGATACGCAGTATTTT.

This clonotype has a count of ten or more. The chain couples TRBV20-1 to TRBJ2-2, with 8 bases matching TRBD1. CDR3 length: 17 amino acids. J gave up 6 bases and V 0 bases, and 12 bases lay outside the gene matches. The germline V gene encodes CDR1 DFQATT and CDR2 SNEGSKA (reference sequence). The CDR3, as DNA: TGCAGTGCTAGAGATTTCAGGGGGCGGTCGGTGCCCGGGGAGCTGTTTTTT. This translates into CSARDFRGRSVPGELFF.

This clonotype turned up a few times. The rearrangement uses TRBV30 and TRBJ2-7; D ambiguous. The CDR3 has 11 amino acids. Germline lookup yields CDR1 GTSNPN and CDR2 SVGIG (reference sequence). V lost 5 bases, J lost 5 bases, and 10 bases lay in between. The CDR3 loop is CAWAQVDEQYF. The CDR3 nucleotides read TGTGCCTGGGCTCAGGTGGACGAGCAGTACTTC.

The chain recombines TRBV14 with TRBJ2-7; 8 bases align to TRBD1. Germline CDR1 and CDR2: SGHDN and FVKESK. The CDR3 spans 15 residues. V was clipped by 4 bases and J by 2 bases; unmatched bases: 7. The CDR3 nucleotides read TGTGCCAGCAGCCGAAGGGACAGGAGAACCTACGAGCAGTACTTC. Amino acids: CASSRRDRRTYEQYF.

This clonotype was found many times. The gene calls are TRBV28 and TRBJ2-4; possible D gene TRBD1, 8 bases. Germline assignment: CDR1 MDHEN and CDR2 SYDVKM. This CDR3 contains 19 residues. V was cut by 6 bases and J by 3 bases, with 27 bases left in between. In DNA, the CDR3 is TGTGCCAGCAGCGCCCGACAGGGGAGGGGATGGTTTGGCAAAAACATTCAGTACTTC. Its protein is CASSARQGRGWFGKNIQYF.

A remark on this clonotype: A single base separates this from a much larger clone, so it may be a read error. V gene TRBV28 combines with J gene TRBJ2-1; unclear D gene. Germline V CDR1 and CDR2: MDHEN, SYDVKM. CDR3 size: 14 residues. The CDR3 loop reads CASRAATSYNEQLF. CDR3 coding DNA: TGTGCCAGCAGGGCGGCCACCTCCTACAATGAGCAGCTCTTC.

DNA for the CDR3: TGTGCCAGCAGTCTGATAGGCGGGACCGCGTTGGTGTATGAGCAGTTCTTC. As protein: CASSLIGGTALVYEQFF. The rearrangement links TRBV28 to TRBJ2-1; tentatively, D is TRBD2 (6 bases). The length of the CDR3 is 17 residues. Looked up from germline, CDR1 is MDHEN and CDR2 is SYDVKM. Trimming cost V 5 bases and J 8 bases, with 25 bases left between them. The complete variable domain, with remaining parts taken from reference TRBV28 and TRBJ2-1, reads DVKVTQSSRYLVKRTGEKVFLECVQDMDHENMFWYRQDPGLGLRLIYFSYDVKMKEKGDIPEGYSVSREKKERFSLILESASTNQTSMYLCASSLIGGTALVYEQFFGPGTRLTVL.

Many counts were recorded for this clonotype. The J gene is TRBJ1-2, the V gene TRBV11-2; D is undetermined. V lost 0 bases to trimming and J lost 5 bases, with 7 bases between them. The CDR3 length is 13 residues. Germline loops: CDR1 SGHAT, CDR2 FQNNGV. The CDR3 nucleotides read TGTGCCAGCAGCTTAGAGGAGGGTTATGGCTACACCTTC. Protein sequence: CASSLEEGYGYTF. Full variable domain (remainder filled in from reference TRBV11-2 and TRBJ1-2): EAGVAQSPRYKIIEKRQSVAFWCNPISGHATLYWYQQILGQGPKLLIQFQNNGVVDDSQLPKDRFSAERLKGVDSTLKIQPAKLEDSAVYLCASSLEEGYGYTFGSGTRLTVV.

V usage is TRBV19 and J usage is TRBJ2-7; D is uncertain. With 4 bases removed from V and 5 bases from J, the gap between germline ends came to 15 bases. Germline V gives CDR1 LNHDA, CDR2 SQIVND (reference sequence). The CDR3 length is 14 residues. DNA for the CDR3: TGTGCCAGTAGTAAGCTGGGTAGCATCGACGAGCAGTACTTC. Residues: CASSKLGSIDEQYF.

The rearrangement uses TRBV9 and TRBJ2-7; 15 nucleotides line up with TRBD2. The V gene end was trimmed by 2 bases and the J gene end by 7 bases; junction bases not matched to a gene: 4. Per germline, CDR1 SGDLS and CDR2 YYNGEE. The CDR3 consists of 15 residues. The CDR3 sequence: CASSVGTSGRWEQYF. The CDR3 DNA is TGTGCCAGCAGCGTGGGGACTAGCGGGAGGTGGGAGCAGTACTTC.

This clonotype has ten or more counts. V gene TRBV20-1 combines with J gene TRBJ2-1; D remains ambiguous. Trimming pared 2 bases from V and 1 base from J, leaving 9 bases between. Germline assignment: CDR1 DFQATT and CDR2 SNEGSKA (reference sequence). This CDR3 has 14 residues. This chain's CDR3 is CSARSWMSYNEQFF. The DNA of the CDR3 is TGCAGTGCTAGATCTTGGATGTCCTACAATGAGCAGTTCTTC.